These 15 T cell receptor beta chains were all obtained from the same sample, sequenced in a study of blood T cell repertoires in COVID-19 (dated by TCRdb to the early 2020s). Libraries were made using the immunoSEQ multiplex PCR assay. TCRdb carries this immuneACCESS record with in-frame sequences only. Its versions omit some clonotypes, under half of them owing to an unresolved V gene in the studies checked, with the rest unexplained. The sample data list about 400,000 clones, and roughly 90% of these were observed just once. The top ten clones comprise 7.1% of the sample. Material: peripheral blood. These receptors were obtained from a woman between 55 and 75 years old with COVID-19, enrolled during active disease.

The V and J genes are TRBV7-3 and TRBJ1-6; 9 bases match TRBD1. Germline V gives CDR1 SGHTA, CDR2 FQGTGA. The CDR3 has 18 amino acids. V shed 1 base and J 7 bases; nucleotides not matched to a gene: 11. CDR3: CASSLMGQGSGKNSPLHF. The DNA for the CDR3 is TGTGCCAGCAGCTTAATGGGACAGGGATCAGGAAAGAATTCACCCCTCCACTTT.

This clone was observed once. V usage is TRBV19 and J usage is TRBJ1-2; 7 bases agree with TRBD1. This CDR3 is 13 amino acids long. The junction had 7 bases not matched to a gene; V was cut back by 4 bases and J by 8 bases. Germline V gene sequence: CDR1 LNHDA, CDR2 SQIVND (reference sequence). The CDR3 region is CASSTLTGSGYTF. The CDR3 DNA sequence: TGTGCCAGTAGTACCTTGACAGGGTCCGGCTACACCTTC. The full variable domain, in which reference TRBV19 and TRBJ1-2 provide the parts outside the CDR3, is DGGITQSPKYLFRKEGQNVTLSCEQNLNHDAMYWYRQDPGQGLRLIYYSQIVNDFQKGDIAEGYSVSREKKESFPLTVTSAQKNPTAFYLCASSTLTGSGYTFGSGTRLTVV.

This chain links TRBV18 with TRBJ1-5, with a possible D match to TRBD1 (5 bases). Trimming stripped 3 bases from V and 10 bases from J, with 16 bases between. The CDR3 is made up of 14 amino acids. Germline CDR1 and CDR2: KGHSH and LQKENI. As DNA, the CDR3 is TGTGCCAGCTCACCCCTGGGGCCGGACGAACCCCAGCATTTT. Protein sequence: CASSPLGPDEPQHF.

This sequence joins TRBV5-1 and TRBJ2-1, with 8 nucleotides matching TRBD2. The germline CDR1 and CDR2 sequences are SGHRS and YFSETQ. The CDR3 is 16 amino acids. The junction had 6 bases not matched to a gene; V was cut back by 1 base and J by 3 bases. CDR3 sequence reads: CASSLTTGGFYNEQFF. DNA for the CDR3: TGCGCCAGCAGCTTGACCACGGGGGGGTTCTACAATGAGCAGTTCTTC. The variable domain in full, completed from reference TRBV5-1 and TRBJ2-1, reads KAGVTQTPRYLIKTRGQQVTLSCSPISGHRSVSWYQQTPGQGLQFLFEYFSETQRNKGNFPGRFSGRQFSNSRSEMNVSTLELGDSALYLCASSLTTGGFYNEQFFGPGTRLTVL.

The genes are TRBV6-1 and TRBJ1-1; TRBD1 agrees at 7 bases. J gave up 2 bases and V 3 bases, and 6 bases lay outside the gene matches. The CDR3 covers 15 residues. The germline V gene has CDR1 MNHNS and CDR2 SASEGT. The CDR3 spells CASSDAGTVNTEAFF. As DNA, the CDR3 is TGTGCCAGCAGTGACGCCGGGACAGTCAACACTGAAGCTTTCTTT.

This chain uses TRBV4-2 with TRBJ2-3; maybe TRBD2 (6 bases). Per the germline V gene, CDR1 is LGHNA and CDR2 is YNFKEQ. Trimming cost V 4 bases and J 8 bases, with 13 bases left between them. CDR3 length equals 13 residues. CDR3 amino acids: CASSPPGEVTQYF. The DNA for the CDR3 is TGTGCCAGCAGCCCCCCTGGGGAGGTTACGCAGTATTTT.

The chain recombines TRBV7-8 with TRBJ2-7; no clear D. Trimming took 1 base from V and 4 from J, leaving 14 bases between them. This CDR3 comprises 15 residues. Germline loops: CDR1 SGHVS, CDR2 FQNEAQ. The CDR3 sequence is CASSLELGRSYEQYF. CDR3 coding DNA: TGTGCCAGCAGCTTAGAGCTGGGCAGATCATACGAGCAGTACTTC.

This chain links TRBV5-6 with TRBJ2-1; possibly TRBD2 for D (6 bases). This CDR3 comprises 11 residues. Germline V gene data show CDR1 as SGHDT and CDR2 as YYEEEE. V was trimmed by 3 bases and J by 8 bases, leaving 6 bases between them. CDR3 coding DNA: TGTGCCAGCAGCTGGAGGGATGAGCAGTTCTTC. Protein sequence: CASSWRDEQFF.

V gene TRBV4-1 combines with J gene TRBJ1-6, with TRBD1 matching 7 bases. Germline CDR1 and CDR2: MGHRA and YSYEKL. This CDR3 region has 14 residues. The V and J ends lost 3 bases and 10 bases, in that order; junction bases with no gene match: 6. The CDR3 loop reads CASSQTGLWSPLHF. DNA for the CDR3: TGCGCCAGCAGCCAGACAGGGCTTTGGTCACCCCTCCACTTT.

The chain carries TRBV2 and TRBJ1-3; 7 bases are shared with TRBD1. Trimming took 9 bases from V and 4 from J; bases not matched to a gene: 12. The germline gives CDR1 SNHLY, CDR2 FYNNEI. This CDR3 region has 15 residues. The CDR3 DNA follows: TGTGCCAGACTAGAGACCGGGACAGAAGGAAACACCATATATTTT. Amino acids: CARLETGTEGNTIYF.

The CDR3 loop is CASSLVAVSSYNSPLHF. CDR3 DNA sequence: TGTGCCAGCAGCTTAGTAGCAGTCAGCTCCTATAATTCACCCCTCCACTTT. V usage is TRBV7-9 and J usage is TRBJ1-6; no definite D call. Looked up from germline, CDR1 is SEHNR and CDR2 is FQNEAQ (reference sequence). Trimming took 1 base from V and 0 from J, leaving 10 bases between them. The CDR3 loop spans 17 amino acids.

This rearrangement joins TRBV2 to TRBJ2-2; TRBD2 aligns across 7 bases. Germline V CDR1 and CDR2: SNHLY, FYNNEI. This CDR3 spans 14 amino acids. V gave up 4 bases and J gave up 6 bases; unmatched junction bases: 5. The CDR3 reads CASSVASGAGELFF. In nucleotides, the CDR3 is TGTGCCAGCAGTGTGGCTAGCGGAGCCGGGGAGCTGTTTTTT. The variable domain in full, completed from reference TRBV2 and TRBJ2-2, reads EPEVTQTPSHQVTQMGQEVILRCVPISNHLYFYWYRQILGQKVEFLVSFYNNEISEKSEIFDDQFSVERPDGSNFTLKIRSTKLEDSAMYFCASSVASGAGELFFGEGSRLTVL.

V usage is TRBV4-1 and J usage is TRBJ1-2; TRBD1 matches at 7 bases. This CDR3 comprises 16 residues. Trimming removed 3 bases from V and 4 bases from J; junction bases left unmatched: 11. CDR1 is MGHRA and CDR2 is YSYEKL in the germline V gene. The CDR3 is CASSHHRQGFFYGYTF. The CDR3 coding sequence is TGCGCCAGCAGCCATCATAGACAGGGCTTCTTCTATGGCTACACCTTC.

CDR3 sequence (DNA): TGCAGCGTGGGGCAGGGGAATGAAAAACTGTTTTTT. This encodes CSVGQGNEKLFF. This chain joins TRBV29-1 and TRBJ1-4; perhaps TRBD1 as D (6 bases). Trimming stripped 6 bases from V and 5 bases from J, with 10 bases between. The CDR3 spans 12 residues. The germline gives CDR1 SQVTM, CDR2 ANQGSEA.

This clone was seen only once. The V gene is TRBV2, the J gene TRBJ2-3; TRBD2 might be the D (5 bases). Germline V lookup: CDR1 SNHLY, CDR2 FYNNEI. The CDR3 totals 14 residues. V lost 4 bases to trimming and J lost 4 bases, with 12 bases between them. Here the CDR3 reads CASSGVGVPDTQYF. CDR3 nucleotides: TGTGCCAGCAGTGGGGTCGGGGTGCCAGATACGCAGTATTTT.